These 23 T cell receptor beta chains were sequenced from one sample in a study of OX40 agonist ivuxolimab in advanced cancers. Sequencing was performed with immunoSEQ multiplex PCR; in TCRdb, only in-frame clones are kept and a portion is missing. Here the sample spans 75,000 to 80,000 clones, nearly 85% being singletons. The starting material was CD4+ or CD8+ T cells sorted from blood, obtained in a trial of the OX40 agonist ivuxolimab. The receptors come from an adult with an advanced solid tumor such as melanoma, head and neck, liver or kidney cancer.

The V and J genes are TRBV27 and TRBJ2-3; D call uncertain. Germline V CDR1 and CDR2: MNHEY, SMNVEV (reference sequence). The CDR3 is 14 amino acids. V gave up 4 bases and J gave up 0 bases, with 8 bases separating them. CDR3 residues: CASSYRTSTDTQYF. The CDR3 DNA is TGTGCCAGCAGTTACCGTACTAGCACAGATACGCAGTATTTT.

The gene calls are TRBV5-5 and TRBJ1-5; TRBD1 agrees at 10 bases. V was pared by 2 bases and J by 2 bases, with 4 bases of the junction left unmatched. This CDR3 contains 16 residues. CDR1 SGHKS and CDR2 YYEKEE come from the germline V gene (reference sequence). The CDR3 sequence is CASSFGGTGGNQPQHF. The CDR3 DNA sequence: TGTGCCAGCAGCTTCGGCGGGACAGGGGGCAATCAGCCCCAGCATTTT.

The gene calls are TRBV5-5 and TRBJ1-2, with 8 nucleotides matching TRBD1. The CDR3 is made up of 14 amino acids. The germline V gene encodes CDR1 SGHKS and CDR2 YYEKEE (reference sequence). The trim removed 4 bases at V and 7 bases at J, leaving 9 bases unmatched. CDR3 DNA sequence: TGTGCCAGCAGCCAAACAGGGACAGGCGGTGGCTACACCTTC. Protein product: CASSQTGTGGGYTF.

CDR3 amino acids: CASSGGDSLNYGYTF. The CDR3 nucleotides are TGCGCCAGCAGCGGGGGGGACAGTTTGAACTATGGCTACACCTTC. The chain is built from TRBV5-1 and TRBJ1-2; 7 bases match TRBD1. This CDR3 contains 15 residues. In germline, CDR1 is SGHRS, CDR2 YFSETQ. With 4 bases clipped from V and 2 bases from J, the junction kept 8 bases outside the gene matches.

The rearrangement joins TRBV27 to TRBJ2-7; 7 nucleotides align to TRBD1. From germline, CDR1 is MNHEY and CDR2 SMNVEV (reference sequence). V shed 5 bases, J shed 1 base, and the junction held 5 bases outside the gene matches. CDR3 size: 14 residues. CDR3 sequence reads: CASSLDRVSYEQYF. The CDR3 nucleotides read TGTGCCAGCAGTCTCGACAGGGTGTCCTACGAGCAGTACTTC.

The rearrangement links TRBV7-8 to TRBJ1-1, with D perhaps matching TRBD1 (5 bases). CDR3 size: 12 residues. V lost 5 bases and J lost 10, with 14 bases in between. Germline CDR1 is SGHVS and CDR2 is FQNEAQ. The CDR3 reads CASSRREGRAFF. As DNA, the CDR3 is TGTGCCAGCAGCCGACGGGAGGGGAGAGCTTTCTTT.

This clone appeared once. This chain uses TRBV29-1 with TRBJ2-1; no clear D gene. Trimming took 5 bases from V and 0 from J, leaving 11 bases between them. Germline values: CDR1 SQVTM, CDR2 ANQGSEA. The CDR3 totals 14 residues. The CDR3 coding sequence is TGCAGCGTTTTCGGACGCAGCTCCTACAATGAGCAGTTCTTC. Residues: CSVFGRSSYNEQFF.

V and J are TRBV27 and TRBJ1-1, with 8 bases that match TRBD1. Germline V gives CDR1 MNHEY, CDR2 SMNVEV (reference sequence). V shed 5 bases and J 4 bases; nucleotides not matched to a gene: 6. The CDR3 extends over 14 amino acids. CDR3 protein: CASSIRGRGTEAFF. The CDR3 bases are TGTGCCAGCAGTATCAGGGGGCGCGGCACTGAAGCTTTCTTT.

The chain is built from TRBV2 and TRBJ1-1; D is uncertain. V lost 9 bases and J 0 bases, leaving 14 bases between the germline ends. This CDR3 contains 14 residues. The germline V gene has CDR1 SNHLY and CDR2 FYNNEI. CDR3 region: CARRAGRLNTEAFF. The CDR3 DNA sequence: TGTGCCAGACGGGCAGGTCGCTTGAACACTGAAGCTTTCTTT.

The chain uses TRBV2 and TRBJ1-1; 7 bases line up with TRBD1. Germline lookup yields CDR1 SNHLY and CDR2 FYNNEI. Trimming at V came to 4 bases and at J to 0 bases, leaving 2 bases not matched to a gene. CDR3 size: 14 residues. Here the CDR3 DNA reads TGTGCCAGCAGTGCAACAGGGGTGAACACTGAAGCTTTCTTT. Translating it yields CASSATGVNTEAFF.

This sequence joins TRBV6-5 and TRBJ2-7, with unresolved D. V shed 5 bases and J shed 3 bases, with 14 bases lying between them. This CDR3 contains 14 residues. The germline V gene encodes CDR1 MNHEY and CDR2 SVGAGI. The DNA of the CDR3 is TGTGCCAGCAGTCCCCGGGCCTTAAGCTACGAGCAGTACTTC. Translation: CASSPRALSYEQYF.

V gene TRBV7-2 combines with J gene TRBJ2-5; 7 bases fit TRBD1. V lost 5 bases, J lost 3 bases, and 15 bases stayed unmatched. The CDR3 sequence is 17 residues long. The V gene's germline CDR1 is SGHTA and CDR2 FQGNSA. CDR3 in DNA: TGTGCCAGCAGCCGTGTTCTCCACACCGGGACAGAAGAGACCCAGTACTTC. This gives the protein CASSRVLHTGTEETQYF.

The chain carries TRBV11-1 and TRBJ1-3, with D tentatively TRBD1 (6 bases). CDR1 and CDR2 (germline): SGHAT, FQDESV (reference sequence). The V end lost 7 bases, the J end lost 0 bases, and 10 bases lay between the germline ends. The length of the CDR3 is 14 residues. The CDR3 loop reads CASTTGYSGNTIYF. CDR3 coding DNA: TGTGCCAGCACCACAGGGTACTCTGGAAACACCATATATTTT.

This clone came up once. The rearrangement joins TRBV27 to TRBJ2-1; the match to TRBD2 covers 10 bases. Unmatched junction bases numbered 8, after V lost 6 bases and J lost 3 bases. Germline lookup yields CDR1 MNHEY and CDR2 SMNVEV (reference sequence). The CDR3 spans 16 residues. Here the CDR3 DNA reads TGTGCCAGCAGGCTTCCCGCTAGCGGGAGCTACAATGAGCAGTTCTTC. This codes for CASRLPASGSYNEQFF.

The V gene is TRBV6-5, the J gene TRBJ1-2; D is unresolved. V lost 5 bases and J 5 bases, leaving 15 bases between the germline ends. The length of the CDR3 is 14 residues. Germline assignment: CDR1 MNHEY and CDR2 SVGAGI. In nucleotides, the CDR3 is TGTGCCAGCAGTACCACTCTCGGATCATATGGCTACACCTTC. This gives the protein CASSTTLGSYGYTF.

This chain links TRBV30 with TRBJ1-6, with 7 bases fitting TRBD1. The CDR3 runs 13 residues. V trimming: 5 bases; J trimming: 7 bases; junction bases outside the gene matches: 5. CDR1 and CDR2 (germline): GTSNPN, SVGIG (reference sequence). The CDR3 DNA follows: TGTGCCTGGGGGGACAGAGCAAATTCACCCCTCCACTTT. Translating gives CAWGDRANSPLHF.

This chain links TRBV10-3 with TRBJ2-3; 10 positions agree with TRBD2. V lost 0 bases to trimming and J lost 3 bases; unmatched junction nucleotides: 9. Germline V gene sequence: CDR1 ENHRY, CDR2 SYGVKD. The CDR3 runs to 18 residues. CDR3 sequence: CAISESKAGGPWTDTQYF. The CDR3 coding sequence is TGTGCCATCAGTGAGTCGAAAGCGGGGGGGCCTTGGACAGATACGCAGTATTTT.

The CDR3 is CSVRKSGTYNEQFF. CDR3 bases: TGCAGCGTTCGAAAAAGCGGGACCTACAATGAGCAGTTCTTC. This sequence joins TRBV29-1 and TRBJ2-1, with 7 positions matching TRBD2. With V trimmed by 5 bases and J by 2 bases, 6 bases remained unmatched. The germline gives CDR1 SQVTM, CDR2 ANQGSEA. This CDR3 is 14 amino acids long.

The CDR3 nucleotides read TGTGCCAGCAGTTACTCGACTGGAGCCTACAATGAGCAGTTCTTC. Protein product: CASSYSTGAYNEQFF. The rearrangement uses TRBV6-5 and TRBJ2-1; D ambiguous. The ends were cut back, 0 bases at V and 2 bases at J, with 8 bases in the middle. CDR3 length: 15 residues. CDR1 MNHEY and CDR2 SVGAGI come from the germline V gene.

The chain combines TRBV15 with TRBJ2-1; TRBD1 matches at 9 bases. After removal of 2 bases from V and 8 bases from J, the junction contained 13 bases not matched to a gene. The germline gives CDR1 LNHNV, CDR2 YYDKDF (reference sequence). The CDR3 length is 17 residues. CDR3 DNA: TGTGCCACCAGCAGATCGAATCCGGGACAGGGAGGCCATGAGCAGTTCTTC. Its translation is CATSRSNPGQGGHEQFF. Full variable domain (outside the CDR3, taken from reference TRBV15 and TRBJ2-1): DAMVIQNPRYQVTQFGKPVTLSCSQTLNHNVMYWYQQKSSQAPKLLFHYYDKDFNNEADTPDNFQSRRPNTSFCFLDIRSPGLGDTAMYLCATSRSNPGQGGHEQFFGPGTRLTVL.

This chain joins TRBV27 and TRBJ2-1, with 9 bases lining up with TRBD1. The V gene's germline CDR1 is MNHEY and CDR2 SMNVEV (reference sequence). Trimming cost V 4 bases and J 8 bases; bases outside gene matches: 12. The CDR3 contains 16 residues. The CDR3 nucleotides are TGTGCCAGCAGTTCCGAGACAGGGGGGGTGGGGGATGAGCAGTTCTTC. It translates to CASSSETGGVGDEQFF.

The genes are TRBV2 and TRBJ2-5; 9 positions match TRBD2. This CDR3 is 17 amino acids long. Germline CDR1 reads SNHLY; CDR2 reads FYNNEI. Trimming removed 3 bases from V and 4 bases from J; junction bases left unmatched: 12. The CDR3 coding sequence is TGTGCCAGCAGTGAGGCTGAGGGCGGGAGGGCCGCAGAGACCCAGTACTTC. Translating it yields CASSEAEGGRAAETQYF.

This rearrangement joins TRBV7-9 to TRBJ1-1, with TRBD1 matching over 8 bases. The junction had 3 bases not matched to a gene; V was cut back by 1 base and J by 5 bases. The germline CDR1 and CDR2 sequences are SEHNR and FQNEAQ (reference sequence). The CDR3 loop spans 14 amino acids. The CDR3 region is CASSLGTGQTEAFF. CDR3 sequence (DNA): TGTGCCAGCAGCTTAGGGACAGGGCAGACTGAAGCTTTCTTT.